This passage covers 25 T cell receptor beta chains from one sample sequenced in a study of blood T cells in healthy people across ages. Through a sample-barcoded 5' primer and a J-beta primer mix, a second PCR was run for roughly 6 to 12 cycles. TCRdb re-called the 5' RACE reads with MiXCR, one entry per CDR3 protein. The sample holds more than 800,000 distinct CDR3 sequences; roughly 26% are singletons and the top ten take 17%. Sequencing input: blood. The receptors shown here come from a woman of 80 years or more in good health.

This clonotype was observed many times. The chain combines TRBV21-1 with TRBJ1-2; the table calls TRBD1, which could not be checked here. TRBV21-1 is classified as a pseudogene. CDR3 length: 12 residues. The CDR3 region is CASTPQGTGYTF. CDR3 coding DNA: TGTGCCAGCACCCCACAGGGGACTGGCTACACCTTC.

This clonotype has just a few counts. It may be a read error: a sequence one base away is much more abundant. The chain carries TRBV6-2 or TRBV6-3 and TRBJ2-4; a possible D gene is TRBD1 (5 bases). Looked up from germline, CDR1 is MNHEY and CDR2 is SVGEGT. The CDR3 spans 16 residues. Deletions cut 6 bases from V and 3 bases from J, with 18 bases between. The CDR3 coding sequence is TGTGCCAGCAGCCCCGTTCGGATAAGGGGCAAAAACATTCAGTACTTC. Protein: CASSPVRIRGKNIQYF.

This chain connects TRBV6-2 or TRBV6-3 to TRBJ1-3; the D is unclear. Germline V lookup: CDR1 MNHEY, CDR2 SVGEGT. The CDR3 is made up of 14 amino acids. The germline V and J ends were trimmed by 8 bases and 4 bases, with 15 bases remaining between them. CDR3 sequence: CASGSGTLGNTIYF. CDR3 DNA sequence: TGTGCCAGCGGATCCGGTACACTCGGAAACACCATATATTTT.

This clonotype was detected many times. V is TRBV6-5 and J is TRBJ2-1; 10 nucleotides agree with TRBD2. V lost 7 bases to trimming and J lost 4 bases; unmatched junction nucleotides: 7. CDR1 is MNHEY and CDR2 is SVGAGI in the germline V gene. The CDR3 covers 15 residues. The CDR3 sequence: CASIRSGGGYNEQFF. As DNA, the CDR3 is TGTGCCAGCATAAGAAGCGGGGGGGGATACAATGAGCAGTTCTTC.

This clonotype has a count of ten or more. The CDR3 is CASSLGVNPLYEQYF. In DNA, the CDR3 is TGTGCCAGCAGCTTAGGGGTTAATCCACTCTACGAGCAGTACTTC. The V call is TRBV11-2, the J call TRBJ2-7; D unclear. The CDR3 consists of 15 residues. Germline loops: CDR1 SGHAT, CDR2 FQNNGV. Trimming stripped 1 base from V and 3 bases from J, with 13 bases between.

This clonotype has just a few counts. The V and J genes are TRBV20-1 and TRBJ1-6; no firm D call. V was trimmed by 4 bases and J by 0 bases, leaving 16 bases between them. CDR3 length: 17 amino acids. Germline CDR1 reads DFQATT; CDR2 reads SNEGSKA (reference sequence). CDR3 coding DNA: TGCAGTGCTAAGAGCCCTTCCGCTATCTCCTATAATTCACCCCTCCACTTT. This sequence encodes CSAKSPSAISYNSPLHF.

In its sample, this clonotype was seen a few times. CDR3 nucleotide sequence: TGTGCCAGCAATAGGGGAGTCAGAATGAACACTGAAGCTTTCTTT. It codes for CASNRGVRMNTEAFF. The chain combines TRBV6-2 or TRBV6-3 with TRBJ1-1; tentatively, D is TRBD1 (5 bases). The CDR3 is 15 residues long. Germline CDR1 is MNHEY and CDR2 is SVGEGT. Trimming removed 7 bases at V and 0 bases at J, with 15 bases between.

About this clonotype: This may arise from a read error, as a much more abundant clone is one base away. The genes are TRBV4-2 and TRBJ1-5; no reliable D call. V lost 0 bases, J lost 9 bases, and 18 bases lay in between. Per germline, CDR1 LGHNA and CDR2 YNFKEQ. The CDR3 covers 16 residues. CDR3 sequence (DNA): TGTGCCAGCAGCCAAGAGCCCGACCAGCAGGATCGGCCCCAGCATTTT. Amino acids: CASSQEPDQQDRPQHF.

This clonotype was observed a few times. Just one base apart from a much larger clone, this may be a read error. This rearrangement joins TRBV7-2 to TRBJ2-4; tentative D call: TRBD1 (5 bases). The germline CDR1 and CDR2 sequences are SGHTA and FQGNSA. This CDR3 is 15 amino acids long. V was pared by 5 bases and J by 13 bases, with 24 bases between. In nucleotides, the CDR3 is TGTGCCAGCAGCCCCTCCAATGGCAGACAGTACGGGCAGTACTTC. Encoded protein: CASSPSNGRQYGQYF.

This clonotype was observed many times. V gene TRBV12-3 or TRBV12-4 combines with J gene TRBJ2-7; TRBD2 matches at 12 bases. After removal of 3 bases from V and 6 bases from J, the junction contained 18 bases not matched to a gene. The CDR3 contains 19 residues. The CDR3 loop is CASSFRSLAGGNRDSEQYF. The DNA of the CDR3 is TGTGCCAGCAGTTTTCGCAGTCTAGCGGGGGGGAACAGGGATTCCGAGCAGTACTTC.

A note on this clonotype: With a much larger clone just one base away, this may be a read error. The chain employs TRBV6-4 and TRBJ2-1; TRBD2 agrees at 11 bases. Germline lookup yields CDR1 MRHNA and CDR2 SNTAGT. CDR3 length: 15 amino acids. The CDR3: CASSDSSGGANGQFF. The CDR3, as DNA: TGTGCCAGCAGTGACTCTAGCGGGGGGGCCAATGGGCAGTTCTTC.

This clonotype came up a few times. The V and J genes are TRBV10-1 and TRBJ2-2; 8 nucleotides align to TRBD1. V shed 8 bases, J shed 6 bases, and the junction held 11 bases outside the gene matches. This CDR3 comprises 15 residues. Per the germline V gene, CDR1 is WNHNN and CDR2 is SYGVQD (reference sequence). In nucleotides, the CDR3 is TGCGCCAGCCAACGGGGCCCACAGGGGGCCGGGGAGCTGTTTTTT. Its translation is CASQRGPQGAGELFF.

This clonotype was seen only a few times. A clone one base away is much larger, so this may be a read error. Written as DNA, the CDR3 is TGTGCCAGCACTCTCAGGGGGCAGGAGAATGAGCAGTTCTTC. Amino acid sequence: CASTLRGQENEQFF. The rearrangement joins TRBV6-2 or TRBV6-3 to TRBJ2-1, with TRBD1 identical over 8 bases. Unmatched junction bases numbered 9, after V lost 7 bases and J lost 7 bases. Germline CDR1 and CDR2: MNHEY and SVGEGT. The CDR3 totals 14 residues.

V usage is TRBV10-3 and J usage is TRBJ2-2; 10 bases are shared with TRBD2. This CDR3 is 15 amino acids long. V was pared by 5 bases and J by 2 bases, with 2 bases of the junction left unmatched. Germline-derived CDR1 and CDR2 are ENHRY and SYGVKD. CDR3 in amino acids: CAISRTSGNTGELFF. The CDR3, as DNA: TGTGCCATCAGTCGGACTAGCGGAAACACCGGGGAGCTGTTTTTT.

This clonotype was seen a handful of times. Being one base from a much bigger clone, this may be a read error. The CDR3 sequence is CASGLAHNYGYTF. CDR3 DNA sequence: TGTGCCAGCGGTTTAGCCCATAACTATGGCTACACCTTC. The rearrangement uses TRBV12-3 or TRBV12-4 and TRBJ1-2; D gene unclear. The CDR3 contains 13 residues.

Turning to this clonotype: A much larger clone sits a single nucleotide away, making a read error possible. The gene calls are TRBV6-5 and TRBJ2-5; unclear D gene. V was pared by 7 bases and J by 11 bases, with 26 bases between. The CDR3 is 15 residues long. CDR1 is MNHEY, CDR2 SVGAGI, per germline. In DNA, the CDR3 is TGTGCCAGCACTAAATTGGGTCGGGTCTACAATGAGCAGTACTTC. This encodes CASTKLGRVYNEQYF.

This clonotype was seen ten or more times. The chain joins TRBV3-1 to TRBJ2-3, with 9 bases that match TRBD2. The CDR3 totals 14 residues. CDR1 is LGHDT, CDR2 YNNKEL, per germline (reference sequence). The V segment lost 8 bases and the J segment 5 bases; nucleotides outside the gene matches: 8. The CDR3 loop reads CASAPGLAQDTQYF. CDR3 bases: TGTGCCAGCGCGCCGGGACTAGCTCAAGATACGCAGTATTTT.

A few counts support this clonotype. The CDR3 coding sequence is TGTGCCTGGAGTGTCCCAGGATACTTCTACGAGCAGTACTTC. This codes for CAWSVPGYFYEQYF. The chain links TRBV30 to TRBJ2-7; D gene ambiguous. Germline CDR1 reads GTSNPN; CDR2 reads SVGIG (reference sequence). CDR3 length: 14 residues. Between the trimmed V and J ends, which lost 0 bases and 3 bases, there was a span of 12 bases.

The chain recombines TRBV9 with TRBJ2-7; D gene ambiguous. CDR1 is SGDLS and CDR2 is YYNGEE in the germline V gene. The CDR3 has 14 residues. V was clipped by 3 bases and J by 0 bases, with 10 bases between them. The CDR3 DNA reads as TGTGCCAGCAGCGCCCAGCCGAGCTCCTACGAGCAGTACTTC. As protein: CASSAQPSSYEQYF.

Many counts were recorded for this clonotype. This chain connects TRBV3-1 to TRBJ2-7; D unresolved. The CDR3 has 13 residues. V gave up 5 bases and J gave up 6 bases, with 14 bases separating them. CDR1 LGHDT and CDR2 YNNKEL come from the germline V gene (reference sequence). CDR3 loop: CASSGRSGGEQYF. The CDR3 bases are TGTGCCAGCAGCGGACGATCAGGTGGCGAGCAGTACTTC.

This clonotype came up a few times. The chain recombines TRBV27 with TRBJ1-5; no reliable D call. Germline CDR1 is MNHEY and CDR2 is SMNVEV (reference sequence). CDR3 length equals 18 residues. Trimming removed 5 bases from V and 0 bases from J, with 20 bases in between. CDR3 coding DNA: TGTGCCAGCAGTCCTGCGGGGTGGGCCTCGAATAGCAATCAGCCCCAGCATTTT. Translation gives CASSPAGWASNSNQPQHF.

The V call is TRBV3-1, the J call TRBJ1-5; D not resolved. Germline CDR1 is LGHDT and CDR2 is YNNKEL (reference sequence). The CDR3 has 14 residues. Trimming took off 1 base at V and 9 bases at J, with 13 bases between the two ends. CDR3 sequence (DNA): TGTGCCAGCAGCCAAGTAGACGGCGCAGGGCCCCAGCATTTT. It yields the protein CASSQVDGAGPQHF.

With respect to this clonotype: A single base separates this from a much larger clone, so it may be a read error. The genes are TRBV6-2 or TRBV6-3 and TRBJ2-6, with 10 positions matching TRBD1. Germline V lookup: CDR1 MNHEY, CDR2 SVGEGT. This CDR3 has 17 amino acids. The CDR3: CASLYGTGVSEANVLTF. The CDR3 DNA reads as TGTGCCAGCTTGTACGGGACAGGGGTTTCTGAGGCCAACGTCCTGACTTTC.

This clonotype showed up many times. The V call is TRBV12-3 or TRBV12-4, the J call TRBJ1-2; no clear D. This CDR3 has 15 amino acids. V was clipped by 1 base and J by 0 bases, with 9 bases between them. As DNA, the CDR3 is TGTGCCAGCAGTTTAGGGCCGGGTTCTAACTATGGCTACACCTTC. It specifies CASSLGPGSNYGYTF.

About this clonotype itself: This may come from a read error, since a much larger clone is one base off. The V gene is TRBV12-3 or TRBV12-4, the J gene TRBJ2-1; a weak D match, TRBD2 (8 bases). The CDR3 is 14 amino acids. The germline V and J ends were trimmed by 6 bases and 6 bases, with 15 bases remaining between them. CDR3 coding DNA: TGTGCCAGCAGGCTCAGGGGGACTAGCAATGAGCAGTTCTTC. This encodes CASRLRGTSNEQFF.